What follows are 10 T cell receptor beta chains derived from one specimen sequenced in a study of T cell responses to AZD1222 COVID-19 vaccine. The assay was immunoSEQ multiplex PCR, and TCRdb's table has in-frame clones only and misses some. The table lists around 70,000 clones, almost 90% of them singletons. Material: peripheral blood, obtained on day 0 of AZD1222 vaccination. These receptor sequences come from an adult in good health.

The chain joins TRBV14 to TRBJ2-5; maybe TRBD2 (5 bases). V lost 4 bases, J lost 1 base, and 13 bases lay in between. This CDR3 is 15 amino acids long. From germline, CDR1 is SGHDN and CDR2 FVKESK. The chain's CDR3 is CASSPSGPAQETQYF. The CDR3 DNA follows: TGTGCCAGCAGCCCCAGCGGCCCCGCCCAAGAGACCCAGTACTTC.

The chain recombines TRBV7-9 with TRBJ2-5, with unresolved D. The CDR3 has 18 residues. Trimming removed 1 base from V and 3 bases from J, with 21 bases in between. Germline V lookup: CDR1 SEHNR, CDR2 FQNEAQ (reference sequence). DNA for the CDR3: TGTGCCAGCAGCTTAGTGTCCCTGGCCACGGAGACCGAAGAGACCCAGTACTTC. The encoded protein is CASSLVSLATETEETQYF.

V and J are TRBV5-4 and TRBJ2-1; 9 bases are shared with TRBD2. The germline CDR1 and CDR2 sequences are SGHNT and YYREEE (reference sequence). The CDR3 is 16 residues long. V shed 0 bases and J 6 bases; nucleotides not matched to a gene: 7. CDR3 coding DNA: TGTGCCAGCAGCTTGGGACTAGCGGAAACCGGCAATGAGCAGTTCTTC. This translates into CASSLGLAETGNEQFF.

The V call is TRBV4-3, the J call TRBJ2-3, with 8 bases lining up with TRBD1. V was pared by 0 bases and J by 4 bases, with 6 bases of the junction left unmatched. The CDR3 contains 16 residues. Germline V CDR1 and CDR2: LGHNA, YSLEER. CDR3 bases: TGCGCCAGCAGCCAAGATCTTGGACAGGGACCAGATACGCAGTATTTT. Translated: CASSQDLGQGPDTQYF.

The gene calls are TRBV29-1 and TRBJ2-1; 8 bases fit TRBD1. The V and J ends lost 6 bases and 0 bases, in that order; junction bases with no gene match: 4. The CDR3 consists of 14 residues. Germline V gene data show CDR1 as SQVTM and CDR2 as ANQGSEA. CDR3 in amino acids: CSVRRGPSYNEQFF. CDR3 in DNA: TGCAGCGTACGCAGGGGGCCCTCCTACAATGAGCAGTTCTTC.

The rearrangement joins TRBV5-4 to TRBJ2-2, with D perhaps matching TRBD2 (6 bases). This CDR3 spans 14 amino acids. Germline CDR1 reads SGHNT; CDR2 reads YYREEE (reference sequence). V was trimmed by 4 bases and J by 5 bases, leaving 12 bases between them. The CDR3 spells CASSRLGGTGELFF. CDR3 DNA: TGTGCCAGCAGCCGCCTCGGGGGAACCGGGGAGCTGTTTTTT.

The chain recombines TRBV28 with TRBJ2-7; D perhaps matches TRBD2 (6 bases). V dropped 7 bases and J dropped 3 bases, with 13 bases sitting between them. CDR3 length equals 13 residues. Germline V gene sequence: CDR1 MDHEN, CDR2 SYDVKM. The CDR3 DNA follows: TGTGCCAGCACCCGCGGGGTCCACTACGAGCAGTACTTC. It specifies CASTRGVHYEQYF. Based on the CDR3 plus reference TRBV28 and TRBJ2-7, the full variable domain is DVKVTQSSRYLVKRTGEKVFLECVQDMDHENMFWYRQDPGLGLRLIYFSYDVKMKEKGDIPEGYSVSREKKERFSLILESASTNQTSMYLCASTRGVHYEQYFGPGTRLTVT.

J is TRBJ2-1 and V is TRBV6-5; 7 bases align to TRBD2. V lost 5 bases, J lost 6 bases, and 1 base stayed unmatched. This CDR3 is built from 12 residues. Germline lookup yields CDR1 MNHEY and CDR2 SVGAGI. CDR3 DNA sequence: TGTGCCAGCAGTCCGGGGGGCAATGAGCAGTTCTTC. Encoded protein: CASSPGGNEQFF.

This chain uses TRBV19 with TRBJ1-5; 7 bases match TRBD1. CDR1 and CDR2 from the germline V gene are LNHDA and SQIVND (reference sequence). J lost 4 bases, V lost 3 bases, and 6 bases had no gene match. The CDR3 covers 15 residues. CDR3 protein: CASSMLGTVNQPQHF. The CDR3 DNA sequence: TGTGCCAGTAGTATGCTTGGGACAGTTAATCAGCCCCAGCATTTT.

V usage is TRBV5-8 and J usage is TRBJ2-1, with D tentatively TRBD1 (5 bases). Trimming removed 0 bases at V and 5 bases at J, with 12 bases between. There are 15 residues in the CDR3. The germline CDR1 and CDR2 sequences are SGHTS and YDEGEE. The chain's CDR3 is CASSLERRGNNEQFF. The CDR3 region has the DNA TGTGCCAGCAGCTTGGAGCGAAGGGGTAACAATGAGCAGTTCTTC. The full variable domain, with the rest looked up from reference TRBV5-8 and TRBJ2-1, is EAGVTQSPTHLIKTRGQQATLRCSPISGHTSVYWYQQALGLGLQFLLWYDEGEERNRGNFPPRFSGRQFPNYSSELNVNALELEDSALYLCASSLERRGNNEQFFGPGTRLTVL.